This TCR beta chain was retrieved from a study of T cell changes during pregnancy in multiple sclerosis. Data came from immunoSEQ multiplex PCR; TCRdb stores just in-frame clones and leaves some out. The data contain about 30,000 clones, nearly 90% of them seen just once; the ten biggest clones take up about 6.9%. V was trimmed by 3 bases and J by 4 bases, leaving 8 bases between them. Germline V lookup: CDR1 MDHEN, CDR2 SYDVKM. The length of the CDR3 is 13 residues. Sequences were derived from CD8+ T cells from peripheral blood mononuclear cells, sampled in the second trimester of pregnancy. This chain links TRBV28 with TRBJ2-3, with a weak D call TRBD2 (5 bases). This receptor was taken from a female donor with multiple sclerosis, enrolled in a pregnancy study. CDR3 nucleotide sequence: TGTGCCAGCAGTTTGACGGGATCAGATACGCAGTATTTT. Protein sequence: CASSLTGSDTQYF.